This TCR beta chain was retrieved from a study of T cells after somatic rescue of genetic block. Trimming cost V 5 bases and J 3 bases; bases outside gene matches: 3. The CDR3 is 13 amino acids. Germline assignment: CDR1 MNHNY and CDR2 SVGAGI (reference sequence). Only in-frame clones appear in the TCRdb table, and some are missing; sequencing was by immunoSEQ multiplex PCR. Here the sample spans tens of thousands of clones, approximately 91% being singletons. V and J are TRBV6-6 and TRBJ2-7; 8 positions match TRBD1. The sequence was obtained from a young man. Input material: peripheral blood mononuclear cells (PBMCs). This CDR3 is CASSPDRVYEQYF. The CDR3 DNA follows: TGTGCCAGCAGTCCGGACAGGGTCTACGAGCAGTACTTC.